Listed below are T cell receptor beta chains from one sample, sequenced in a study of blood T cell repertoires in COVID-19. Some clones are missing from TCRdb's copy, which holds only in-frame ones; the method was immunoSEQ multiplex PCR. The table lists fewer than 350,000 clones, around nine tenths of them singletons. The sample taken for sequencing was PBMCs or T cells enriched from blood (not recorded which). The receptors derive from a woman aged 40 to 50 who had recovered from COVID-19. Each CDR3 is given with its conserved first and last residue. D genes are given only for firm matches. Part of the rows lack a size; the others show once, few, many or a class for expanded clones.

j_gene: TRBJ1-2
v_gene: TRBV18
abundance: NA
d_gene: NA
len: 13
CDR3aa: CASSPTDLYGYTF
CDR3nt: TGTGCCAGCTCACCGACAGACCTCTATGGCTACACCTTC

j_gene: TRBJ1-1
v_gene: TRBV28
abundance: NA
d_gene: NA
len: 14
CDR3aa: CASSLGGARTEAFF
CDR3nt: TGTGCCAGCAGCCTAGGGGGGGCGCGGACTGAAGCTTTCTTT

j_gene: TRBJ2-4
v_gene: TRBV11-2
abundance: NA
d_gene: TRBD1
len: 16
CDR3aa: CASSLSGGEAKNIQYF
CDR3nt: TGTGCCAGCAGCTTATCAGGGGGTGAGGCCAAAAACATTCAGTACTTC

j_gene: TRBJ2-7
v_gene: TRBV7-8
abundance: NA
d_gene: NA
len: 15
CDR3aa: CASSHQGTPSHEQYF
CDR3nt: TGTGCCAGCAGTCATCAGGGAACCCCCTCCCACGAGCAGTACTTC

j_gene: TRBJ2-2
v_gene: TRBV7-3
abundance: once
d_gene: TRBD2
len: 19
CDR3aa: CASSLSPGLAGVGTGELFF
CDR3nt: TGTGCCAGCAGCTTATCCCCGGGACTAGCGGGAGTAGGAACCGGGGAGCTGTTTTTT

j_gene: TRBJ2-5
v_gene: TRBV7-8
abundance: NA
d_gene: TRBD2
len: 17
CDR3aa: CASSPTRILAGGKTQYF
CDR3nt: TGTGCCAGCAGCCCAACGAGGATTCTAGCGGGAGGGAAGACCCAGTACTTC

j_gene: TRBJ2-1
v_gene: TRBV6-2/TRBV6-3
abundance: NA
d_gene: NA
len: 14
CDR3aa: CASSYGAVDDEQFF
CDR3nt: TGTGCCAGCAGTTACGGGGCGGTGGACGATGAGCAGTTCTTC

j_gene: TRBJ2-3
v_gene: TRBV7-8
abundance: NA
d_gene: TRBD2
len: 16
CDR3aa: CASSPSIAGATDTQYF
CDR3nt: TGTGCCAGCAGCCCCTCAATAGCGGGGGCCACAGATACGCAGTATTTT

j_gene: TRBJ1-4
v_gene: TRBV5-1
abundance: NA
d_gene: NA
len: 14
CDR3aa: CASSAGTTNEKLFF
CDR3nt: TGCGCCAGCAGCGCGGGGACAACTAATGAAAAACTGTTTTTT

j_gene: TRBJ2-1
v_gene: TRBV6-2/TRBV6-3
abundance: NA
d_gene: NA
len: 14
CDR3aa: CASSYEASAHEQFF
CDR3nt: TGTGCCAGCAGTTACGAGGCCTCGGCCCATGAGCAGTTCTTC

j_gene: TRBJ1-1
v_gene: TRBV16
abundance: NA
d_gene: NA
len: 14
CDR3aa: CASSQFGRGTEAFF
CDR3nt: TGTGCCAGCAGCCAATTTGGGCGTGGCACTGAAGCTTTCTTT

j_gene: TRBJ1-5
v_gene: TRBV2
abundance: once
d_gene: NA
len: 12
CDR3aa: CASSVRGQPQHF
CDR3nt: TGTGCCAGCAGTGTACGGGGACAGCCCCAGCATTTT

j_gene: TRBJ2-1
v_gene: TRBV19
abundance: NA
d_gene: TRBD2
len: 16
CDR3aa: CASSNTAGATYNEQFF
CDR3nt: TGTGCCAGTAGTAATACAGCGGGAGCCACCTACAATGAGCAGTTCTTC

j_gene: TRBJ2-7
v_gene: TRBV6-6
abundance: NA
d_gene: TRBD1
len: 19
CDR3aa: CASSSRTGILPGTSYEQYF
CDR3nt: TGTGCCAGCAGCTCCAGGACAGGGATACTTCCCGGGACCAGCTACGAGCAGTACTTC

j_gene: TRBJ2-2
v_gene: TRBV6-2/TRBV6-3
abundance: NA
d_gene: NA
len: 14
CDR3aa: CASSFRSGTGELFF
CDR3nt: TGTGCCAGCAGTTTCAGGTCTGGCACCGGGGAGCTGTTTTTT

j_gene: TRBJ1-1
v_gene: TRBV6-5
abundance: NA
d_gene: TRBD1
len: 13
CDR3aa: CASRATGGTEAFF
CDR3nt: TGTGCCAGCAGGGCGACAGGGGGCACTGAAGCTTTCTTT

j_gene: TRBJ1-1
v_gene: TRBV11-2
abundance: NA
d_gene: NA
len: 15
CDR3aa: CASSLRTAQYTEAFF
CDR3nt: TGTGCCAGCAGCCTCCGGACAGCCCAGTACACTGAAGCTTTCTTT

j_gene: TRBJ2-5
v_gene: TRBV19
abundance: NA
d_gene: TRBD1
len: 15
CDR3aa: CASSPRQGVQETQYF
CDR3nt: TGTGCCAGTAGTCCGCGACAGGGGGTACAAGAGACCCAGTACTTC

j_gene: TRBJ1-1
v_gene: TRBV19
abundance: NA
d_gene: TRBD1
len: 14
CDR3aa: CASSPTGGNTEAFF
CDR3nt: TGTGCCAGTAGCCCGACAGGGGGCAACACTGAAGCTTTCTTT

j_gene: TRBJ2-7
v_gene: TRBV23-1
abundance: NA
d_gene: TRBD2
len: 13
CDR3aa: CASRWTSGNEQYF
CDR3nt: TGCGCCAGCAGGTGGACTAGCGGGAACGAGCAGTACTTC

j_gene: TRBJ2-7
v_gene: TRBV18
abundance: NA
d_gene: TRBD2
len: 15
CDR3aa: CASSDGTSVTYEQYF
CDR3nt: TGTGCCAGCTCCGATGGGACTAGCGTGACCTACGAGCAGTACTTC

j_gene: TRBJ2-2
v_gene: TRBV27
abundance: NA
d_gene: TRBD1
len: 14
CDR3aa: CASSPRTGIGELFF
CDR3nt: TGTGCCAGCAGTCCCAGGACAGGGATCGGGGAGCTGTTTTTT

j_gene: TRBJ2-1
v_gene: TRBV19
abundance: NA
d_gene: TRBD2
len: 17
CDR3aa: CASSIRGLAGLHNEQFF
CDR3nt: TGTGCCAGTAGTATAAGAGGGCTAGCGGGATTGCACAATGAGCAGTTCTTC

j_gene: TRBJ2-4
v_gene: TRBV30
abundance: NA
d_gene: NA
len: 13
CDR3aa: CAWTATNGNIQYF
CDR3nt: TGTGCCTGGACGGCCACTAATGGGAACATTCAGTACTTC

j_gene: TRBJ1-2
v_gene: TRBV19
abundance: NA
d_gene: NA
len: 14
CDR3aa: CASSIPRANYGYTF
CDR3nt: TGTGCCAGTAGTATCCCCAGGGCGAACTATGGCTACACCTTC

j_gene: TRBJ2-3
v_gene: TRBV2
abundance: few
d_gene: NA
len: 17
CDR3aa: CASSEPKGRGSTDTQYF
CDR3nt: TGTGCCAGCAGTGAGCCGAAGGGGAGGGGGAGCACAGATACGCAGTATTTT

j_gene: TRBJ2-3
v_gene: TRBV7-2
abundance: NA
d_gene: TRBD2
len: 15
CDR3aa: CASSLLAGVWDTQYF
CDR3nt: TGTGCCAGCAGCCTGCTAGCGGGAGTTTGGGATACGCAGTATTTT

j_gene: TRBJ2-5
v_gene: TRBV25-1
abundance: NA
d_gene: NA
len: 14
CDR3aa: CASSEVAGGETQYF
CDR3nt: TGTGCCAGCAGTGAGGTCGCGGGCGGAGAGACCCAGTACTTC

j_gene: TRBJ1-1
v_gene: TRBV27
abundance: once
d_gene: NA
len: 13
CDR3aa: CASRNVGGSGAFF
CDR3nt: TGTGCCAGCAGAAACGTAGGGGGTTCGGGAGCTTTCTTT

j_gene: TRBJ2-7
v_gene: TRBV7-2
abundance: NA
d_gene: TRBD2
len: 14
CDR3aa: CASSLHRAGDEQYF
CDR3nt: TGTGCCAGCAGCCTCCACCGGGCGGGAGACGAGCAGTACTTC

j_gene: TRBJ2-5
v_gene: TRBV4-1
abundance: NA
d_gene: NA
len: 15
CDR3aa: CASSQETTGGRTQYF
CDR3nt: TGCGCCAGCAGCCAAGAAACGACTGGGGGGAGGACCCAGTACTTC

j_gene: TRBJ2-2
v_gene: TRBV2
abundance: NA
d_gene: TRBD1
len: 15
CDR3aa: CASRRGQVNTGELFF
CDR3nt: TGTGCCAGCAGGCGGGGACAGGTGAACACCGGGGAGCTGTTTTTT

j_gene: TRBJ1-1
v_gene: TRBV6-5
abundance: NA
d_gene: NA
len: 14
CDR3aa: CASSPGHRNTEAFF
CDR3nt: TGTGCCAGCAGCCCAGGACACCGGAACACTGAAGCTTTCTTT

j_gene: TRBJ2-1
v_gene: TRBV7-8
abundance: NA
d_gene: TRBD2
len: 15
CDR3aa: CASSRAGGSYNEQFF
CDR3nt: TGTGCCAGCAGCCGAGCGGGAGGGTCCTACAATGAGCAGTTCTTC

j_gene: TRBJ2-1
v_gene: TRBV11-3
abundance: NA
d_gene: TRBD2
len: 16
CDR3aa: CASSTRTSGSLGEQFF
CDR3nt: TGTGCCAGCAGCACACGGACTAGCGGGAGTTTGGGTGAGCAGTTCTTC

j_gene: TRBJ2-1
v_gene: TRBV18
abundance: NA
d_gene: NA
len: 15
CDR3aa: CASSQRQSSYNEQFF
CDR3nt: TGTGCCAGCTCACAAAGACAGTCTTCCTACAATGAGCAGTTCTTC